This TCR beta chain was captured in a study of post-analysis software for immune sequencing data. Study overall: Patients had relapsing-remitting, secondary progressive or progressive-relapsing multiple sclerosis; some lacked subtype. Study-level points and caveats: Samples sharing a preparation batch grouped tightly together when assessed by F measure. Normalized Chao1 diversity was significantly reduced in patients versus controls. Higher frequency in patients than in controls was seen for roughly five TRBV segments, with TRBV5-6, TRBV5-1 and TRBV20-1 among them.

The TCR beta cDNA libraries carried unique molecular identifiers. MiXCR, applied by TCRdb to the PCR reads, yields one record per CDR3 protein. The sample gives hundreds of thousands of distinct CDR3 sequences, under 70% of which show up once; roughly 4.4% is in the top ten. Germline V lookup: CDR1 DFQATT, CDR2 SNEGSKA (reference sequence). This CDR3 spans 15 amino acids. V was clipped by 6 bases and J by 4 bases; unmatched bases: 11. A note on this clonotype: The antigen remains undetermined.

The sequenced sample was blood. This chain joins TRBV20-1 and TRBJ2-5; TRBD1 matches at 10 bases. The clonotype was recovered from a girl aged 10 to 17 with multiple sclerosis. The CDR3 DNA reads TGCAGTGCCACGAACCCAGGACAGGGGGTAGAGACCCAGTACTTC. It yields the protein CSATNPGQGVETQYF.